The T cell receptor beta chain under discussion was sequenced for a study of cytotoxic CD8 clonotypes in ibrutinib-treated CLL. Study-level information: Of the patients, over ten were relapsed/refractory, over 14 treatment-naive and fewer than 18 IGHV unmutated. Responses: some 25 partial, 2 complete; after median around 64 months, 14 stayed remitted, around twelve progressed. Response samples were obtained once patients had received a median around 12 months of treatment, range 6 to 36. Study-wide results and limits: Clonality went up at the time of ibrutinib response, stayed stable in sustained remission, and later dropped back toward its baseline level at progression.

The V and J ends lost 3 bases and 2 bases respectively, with 17 bases between them. The CDR3 loop spans 17 amino acids. Germline V gene sequence: CDR1 SGHVS, CDR2 FQNEAQ. This clone was recorded once. The antigen remains undetermined. TCRdb keeps only in-frame clones here, not all; method: immunoSEQ multiplex PCR. The sample consists of 35,000 to 45,000 clones, over 70% of them appearing once. Sequenced here: PBMCs, sampled at disease progression, from a patient treated with ibrutinib. The sequence was collected from a human donor with chronic lymphocytic leukemia. The V gene is TRBV7-8, the J gene TRBJ1-3, with TRBD1 as a possible D gene (6 bases). The CDR3 DNA is TGTGCCAGCAGCTTGGGGGCCGGGGGACAAACTGGAAACACCATATATTTT. Translated, it gives CASSLGAGGQTGNTIYF.